These T cell receptor beta chains were read from a single sample in a study of response to subunit inactivated influenza vaccine. In TCRdb, the RT-PCR reads were re-called with MiXCR into one record per CDR3 protein. The sample yields around 530,000 distinct CDR3 sequences, 15% to 20% seen once. The sequenced sample was CD4+ T cells sorted from PBMCs, obtained approximately 25 months after vaccination. The receptors shown here come from a man between 45 and 75 years old who received an inactivated influenza vaccine. Each CDR3 is given with its conserved first and last residue. D genes are given only for firm matches. Clone size, where shown, is once, few, many, or a class for clones that have expanded.

TGTGCCAGTAGTATTGGTAGCGGTGGTTGGAATGAGCAGTTCTTC	CASSIGSGGWNEQFF	few	.	TRBV19	TRBJ2-1
TGTGCCAGCAGCCAAGATAGGGACAGGGTGTCCCAAGTAGCCAAAAACATTCAGTACTTC	CASSQDRDRVSQVAKNIQYF	.	TRBD1	TRBV3-1	TRBJ2-4
TGTGCCAGCAGCTTAGAGTGGCTAGCGGGGGGATCAGATACGCAGTATTTT	CASSLEWLAGGSDTQYF	.	TRBD2	TRBV11-2	TRBJ2-3
TGCGCCAGCAGCCAAGGACAGTATCGCACAGATACGCAGTATTTT	CASSQGQYRTDTQYF	few	.	TRBV4-3	TRBJ2-3
TGCAGCGTTAAGCTGGGGCGGAACGAGCAGTACTTC	CSVKLGRNEQYF	.	.	TRBV29-1	TRBJ2-7
TGCGCCAGCAGCCAAGTCCTTGGGACAGGGGATCGTACGCAGTATTTT	CASSQVLGTGDRTQYF	many	TRBD1	TRBV4-3	TRBJ2-3
TGTGCCAGCAGCTTAGGGGTCCAGGGCAATCAGCCCCAGCATTTT	CASSLGVQGNQPQHF	.	.	TRBV7-2	TRBJ1-5
TGCGCCAGCAGCTTCAGGGACAAGGGGGAGCAGTACTTC	CASSFRDKGEQYF	.	.	TRBV5-1	TRBJ2-7
TGCGCCAGCAGGGATGTAGGGGGCAATCAGCCCCAGCATTTT	CASRDVGGNQPQHF	.	.	TRBV10-2	TRBJ1-5
TGTGCCAGCAGCCCCGATCTCAGCGGCAGGAGGAATGAGCAGTTCTTC	CASSPDLSGRRNEQFF	.	.	TRBV6-1	TRBJ2-1
TGTGCCAGCTCACCCGGACTTCAAGTCACAGATACGCAGTATTTT	CASSPGLQVTDTQYF	.	.	TRBV18	TRBJ2-3
TGTGCCAGCAGCGGGGACAGGGGAATCGGTTATAGCAATCAGCCCCAGCATTTT	CASSGDRGIGYSNQPQHF	few	TRBD1	TRBV7-8	TRBJ1-5
TGTGCCAGCAGCGCCGGATATGAGCAGTTCTTC	CASSAGYEQFF	many	.	TRBV11-1	TRBJ2-1
TGCGCCAGCAGCTTGGGACAGTTCTATGGCTACACCTTC	CASSLGQFYGYTF	few	.	TRBV5-1	TRBJ1-2
TGCAGTGCTGAGGGTCCTAATGAAAAACTGTTTTTT	CSAEGPNEKLFF	.	.	TRBV20-1	TRBJ1-4
TGTGCCAGCAGCGTATTGGGACAGGGCACAGATACGCAGTATTTT	CASSVLGQGTDTQYF	.	TRBD1	TRBV9	TRBJ2-3
TGTGCCAGTAGTGACGGGACTCTAAGTGGAAAACTGTTTTTT	CASSDGTLSGKLFF	few	.	TRBV19	TRBJ1-4
TGTGCCACCAGTGACCTGGTCGGGTTGGGGAAAGAGACCCAGTACTTC	CATSDLVGLGKETQYF	.	.	TRBV24-1	TRBJ2-5
TGTGCCAGCAGTCCCCCGGAGGGGGCGAGGGGCTACACCTTC	CASSPPEGARGYTF	.	TRBD1	TRBV12-3/TRBV12-4	TRBJ1-2
TGTGCCAGCAGCCCGGCAAGGGCCACAGATACGCAGTATTTT	CASSPARATDTQYF	.	.	TRBV27	TRBJ2-3
TGTGCCAGCAGTTTAGGACATCTTAATGAAAAACTGTTTTTT	CASSLGHLNEKLFF	few	.	TRBV12-3/TRBV12-4	TRBJ1-4
TGTGCCAGCAGCCCCCCCGGGGCCAAAAACATTCAGTACTTC	CASSPPGAKNIQYF	few	.	TRBV25-1	TRBJ2-4
TGCGCCAGCAGCTTGGACAGGGTCGATAGCTCCTATAATTCACCCCTCCACTTT	CASSLDRVDSSYNSPLHF	many	.	TRBV5-1	TRBJ1-6
TGTGCCAGCAGCTTAGGCCGACTAGCGGGAGCGATGAATGAGCAGTTCTTC	CASSLGRLAGAMNEQFF	.	TRBD2	TRBV7-3	TRBJ2-1
TGCAGTGCTGGACCCAACCGGGGGGGCACAGATACGCAGTATTTT	CSAGPNRGGTDTQYF	.	TRBD2	TRBV20-1	TRBJ2-3
TGTGCCAGCAGCTTGAAGTTACCTCACATCGGGGCCTCCTACGAGCAGTACTTC	CASSLKLPHIGASYEQYF	.	.	TRBV11-1	TRBJ2-7
TGTGCCAGCAGCACCAGGACTAGCGGGCTCTCAGATACGCAGTATTTT	CASSTRTSGLSDTQYF	.	TRBD2	TRBV7-9	TRBJ2-3
TGTGCCAGCACCGACTGGGGACAGGGTGGAACAGATACGCAGTATTTT	CASTDWGQGGTDTQYF	few	TRBD1	TRBV11-2	TRBJ2-3
TGTGCCAGCAGGGAGGGGACTAGCGGGAATTCGGAGACCCAGTACTTC	CASREGTSGNSETQYF	few	TRBD2	TRBV7-8	TRBJ2-5
TGCAGCGTTGTCGGCTACCTGGGCGGGGAGCTGTTTTTT	CSVVGYLGGELFF	few	.	TRBV29-1	TRBJ2-2
TGCAGCGTTGAAAGGGCCAACTACGAGCAGTACTTC	CSVERANYEQYF	few	.	TRBV29-1	TRBJ2-7
TGTGCCAGCAGCACCACTAGCGTCGGCCAAGAGACCCAGTACTTC	CASSTTSVGQETQYF	few	TRBD2	TRBV7-8	TRBJ2-5
TGCGCCAGCAGCCAAGATTACGGCGGGAGGTACGAGCAGTACTTC	CASSQDYGGRYEQYF	many	TRBD2	TRBV4-3	TRBJ2-7
TGCGCCAGCAGCGAGGGACTAGCGGGGGCCAGGGAGACCCAGTACTTC	CASSEGLAGARETQYF	.	TRBD2	TRBV5-1	TRBJ2-5
TGTGCCAGCAGCGCACGGACAGGTTCCTACGAGCAGTACTTC	CASSARTGSYEQYF	many	TRBD1	TRBV11-2	TRBJ2-7
TGCAGTGCGCCTACCTCACTTTCCTACGAGCAGTACTTC	CSAPTSLSYEQYF	.	.	TRBV20-1	TRBJ2-7
TGTGCCACCAGTCGGCCTTTGTACGGGAACTCCTACGAGCAGTACTTC	CATSRPLYGNSYEQYF	.	.	TRBV10-3	TRBJ2-7
TGTGCCACCAGCAGAGATCGGGGTGGCACAGATACGCAGTATTTT	CATSRDRGGTDTQYF	.	.	TRBV15	TRBJ2-3
TGTGCCACCAGCAGAGGATCCAGGGGATCGAACACTGAAGCTTTCTTT	CATSRGSRGSNTEAFF	few	.	TRBV15	TRBJ1-1
TGCAGTGCTAGGTCTTTGGCACAGGGCCACTATGGCTACACCTTC	CSARSLAQGHYGYTF	.	.	TRBV20-1	TRBJ1-2
TGTGCCAGCAGCATACTCCCCGGGGCCCCTTCCTACAATGAGCAGTTCTTC	CASSILPGAPSYNEQFF	few	.	TRBV7-2	TRBJ2-1
TGTGCCAGCAGCCCCGTAGGGCACGAGCAGTACTTC	CASSPVGHEQYF	many	.	TRBV7-2	TRBJ2-7
TGCGCCAGCAGACCTTCGACCGACAGCTACGAGCAGTACTTC	CASRPSTDSYEQYF	.	.	TRBV5-1	TRBJ2-7
TGTGCCAGCAGTAGGGACTCTGGTAATAATGAGCAGTTCTTC	CASSRDSGNNEQFF	.	.	TRBV6-2/TRBV6-3	TRBJ2-1
TGCAGTGCTCGCGAGGGGGGCTCCACCGGGGAGCTGTTTTTT	CSAREGGSTGELFF	.	.	TRBV20-1	TRBJ2-2
TGCGCCAGCAGCCCCCGGGACAGGGTAAGGAATGAGCAGTTCTTC	CASSPRDRVRNEQFF	.	TRBD1	TRBV5-1	TRBJ2-1
TGTGCCAGCAGCCTACGACAGGGGAGGAGTGAGCAGTTCTTC	CASSLRQGRSEQFF	few	TRBD1	TRBV7-9	TRBJ2-1
TGCAGTGCCACCGGGGGACAGGGGGGGTCGCTGAACACTGAAGCTTTCTTT	CSATGGQGGSLNTEAFF	.	TRBD1	TRBV20-1	TRBJ1-1
TGTGCCAGCATCGGGGAAAGCTCCTACGAGCAGTACTTC	CASIGESSYEQYF	few	.	TRBV25-1	TRBJ2-7
TGTGCCAGACCCTCCGGGAGTCGGGAGACCCAGTACTTC	CARPSGSRETQYF	.	.	TRBV7-2	TRBJ2-5
TGTGCCAGCAGCTTGGGGCGTGTCGGGGTACACACCGGGGAGCTGTTTTTT	CASSLGRVGVHTGELFF	.	.	TRBV5-6	TRBJ2-2
TGCAGTGCCCTAAACCAGGGAAGCTTTGACAATGAGCAGTTCTTC	CSALNQGSFDNEQFF	medium-sized	.	TRBV20-1	TRBJ2-1
TGTGCCAGCAGTCCCCAAACAGGGGCGATAAACTATGGCTACACCTTC	CASSPQTGAINYGYTF	.	TRBD1	TRBV27	TRBJ1-2
TGTGCCAGCAGCCAAGGACAGGCGGCCTCCTACGAGCAGTACTTC	CASSQGQAASYEQYF	.	.	TRBV4-2	TRBJ2-7